These 20 T cell receptor beta chains came from one sample sequenced in a study of T-cell memory formation after mild COVID-19. MiXCR was run by TCRdb on the 5' RACE reads, yielding one entry per CDR3 protein. The sample lists about 14,000 distinct CDR3 sequences; approximately 20% were seen once. Sequencing was done on a sample of PBMCs or a T cell subset sorted from them (not recorded which). These receptors all stem from an adult woman who had mild COVID-19 (a few samples of this study predate the infection). Cell type and time point are not known.

This clonotype has a count of ten or more. This sequence joins TRBV29-1 and TRBJ1-1; no clear D gene. Germline V gives CDR1 SQVTM, CDR2 ANQGSEA. The CDR3 totals 14 residues. V lost 0 bases and J lost 2, with 10 bases in between. CDR3 residues: CSVEDIGSNTEAFF. CDR3 DNA: TGCAGCGTTGAAGATATCGGTTCTAACACTGAAGCTTTCTTT.

This clonotype was seen repeatedly, ten times or more. V and J are TRBV18 and TRBJ2-3, with D perhaps TRBD2 (6 bases). The CDR3 runs to 14 residues. Trimming took 6 bases from V and 2 from J, leaving 12 bases between them. CDR1 is KGHSH and CDR2 is LQKENI in the germline V gene. CDR3 in amino acids: CASSSGLFTDTQYF. The CDR3 nucleotides are TGTGCCAGCTCCTCGGGACTCTTCACAGATACGCAGTATTTT.

This clonotype was observed at least ten times. The chain couples TRBV5-1 to TRBJ2-7; the D is unclear. The V gene lost 0 bases and the J gene lost 0 bases, with 7 bases spanning the gap. Germline CDR1 SGHRS, CDR2 YFSETQ. The CDR3 is made up of 14 amino acids. The CDR3 sequence is CASSLGESSYEQYF. The CDR3 nucleotides read TGCGCCAGCAGCTTGGGTGAGAGCTCCTACGAGCAGTACTTC.

This clonotype has a count of ten or more. The V and J genes are TRBV12-3 or TRBV12-4 and TRBJ2-7; tentatively, D is TRBD1 (6 bases). This CDR3 has 14 amino acids. V lost 8 bases and J lost 2, with 16 bases in between. The CDR3 nucleotides are TGTGCCAGCGGTCAATTGACAGGACCCTACGAGCAGTACTTC. Protein sequence: CASGQLTGPYEQYF.

The V gene is TRBV10-3, the J gene TRBJ2-5; TRBD1 aligns across 7 bases. CDR3 length equals 14 residues. CDR1 is ENHRY, CDR2 SYGVKD, per germline. Trimming cost V 5 bases and J 4 bases; bases outside gene matches: 7. The CDR3 reads CAISRQGSSETQYF. CDR3 nucleotide sequence: TGTGCCATCAGTAGACAGGGTAGTTCAGAGACCCAGTACTTC.

This clonotype appeared many times. This chain uses TRBV7-6 with TRBJ2-1; D is unresolved. Germline-derived CDR1 and CDR2 are SGHVS and FNYEAQ. The CDR3 loop spans 14 amino acids. The V end was cut by 2 bases, the J end by 4 bases, with 9 bases between. CDR3 DNA sequence: TGTGCCAGCAGCTTACTCGGGCCATACAATGAGCAGTTCTTC. This translates into CASSLLGPYNEQFF.

This clonotype has at least ten counts. The chain carries TRBV5-1 and TRBJ2-7; 10 nucleotides agree with TRBD2. This CDR3 has 14 residues. The V and J ends lost 4 bases and 3 bases, in that order; junction bases with no gene match: 4. Germline-derived CDR1 and CDR2 are SGHRS and YFSETQ. Here the CDR3 reads CASSALAGDYEQYF. The CDR3 DNA reads TGCGCCAGCAGCGCTCTAGCGGGGGACTACGAGCAGTACTTC.

The V gene is TRBV7-2, the J gene TRBJ2-5; TRBD2 aligns across 9 bases. Germline trimming cut 4 bases from V and 5 bases from J; bases unmatched to any gene: 11. This CDR3 has 16 residues. Looked up from germline, CDR1 is SGHTA and CDR2 is FQGNSA. CDR3: CASSSRTKSGRETQYF. The CDR3 bases are TGTGCCAGCAGCTCCAGAACGAAGAGCGGGAGGGAGACCCAGTACTTC.

This clonotype showed up many times. V is TRBV20-1 and J is TRBJ2-5; TRBD2 matches 10 bases. The CDR3 contains 13 residues. The J segment lost 5 bases and the V segment lost 6 bases, leaving 6 bases of the junction unmatched. The germline V gene encodes CDR1 DFQATT and CDR2 SNEGSKA (reference sequence). The CDR3 DNA sequence: TGCAGTGCGCCTAGCGGGAGATGGGAGACCCAGTACTTC. Translating it yields CSAPSGRWETQYF.

This clonotype has a count of ten or more. V gene TRBV21-1 combines with J gene TRBJ2-7; no check of the table's D call, TRBD1, against the DNA was made. TRBV21-1 represents a pseudogene. This CDR3 is built from 15 residues. CDR3 DNA: TGTGCCAGCAGCTTCCACGGCCCCGACTTGAACGAGCAGTACTTC. Its translation is CASSFHGPDLNEQYF.

This clonotype was observed many times. This sequence joins TRBV18 and TRBJ1-1; D uncertain. Germline CDR1 is KGHSH and CDR2 is LQKENI. The germline V and J ends were trimmed by 0 bases and 3 bases, with 17 bases remaining between them. This CDR3 is 17 amino acids long. DNA for the CDR3: TGTGCCAGCTCACCACCCCCACAAAGGCTACGCGACACTGAAGCTTTCTTT. It specifies CASSPPPQRLRDTEAFF. The full variable domain, with the rest looked up from reference TRBV18 and TRBJ1-1, is NAGVMQNPRHLVRRRGQEARLRCSPMKGHSHVYWYRQLPEEGLKFMVYLQKENIIDESGMPKERFSAEFPKEGPSILRIQQVVRGDSAAYFCASSPPPQRLRDTEAFFGQGTRLTVV.

This chain connects TRBV6-5 to TRBJ1-1, with TRBD1 as a possible D gene (5 bases). The CDR3 covers 13 residues. Germline V gene sequence: CDR1 MNHEY, CDR2 SVGAGI. V lost 6 bases, J lost 4 bases, and 12 bases lay in between. The CDR3 nucleotides are TGTGCCAGCAGAAGGGGATGGGGCACTGAAGCTTTCTTT. It yields the protein CASRRGWGTEAFF.

This clonotype was observed many times. This CDR3 is CASSQDTGEAFF. CDR3 bases: TGCGCCAGCAGCCAAGATACGGGAGAAGCTTTCTTT. This chain connects TRBV4-1 to TRBJ1-1, with D unclear. V shed 0 bases and J shed 8 bases, with 7 bases lying between them. This CDR3 comprises 12 residues. Germline V lookup: CDR1 MGHRA, CDR2 YSYEKL.

V is TRBV5-3 and J is TRBJ2-1; a weak D match, TRBD2 (5 bases). TRBV5-3 is placed among ORFs of uncertain function. V dropped 0 bases and J dropped 2 bases, with 12 bases sitting between them. The CDR3 extends over 16 amino acids. CDR3 sequence (DNA): TGTGCCAGAAGCTTGGTTGTTGCGACTACCTACAATGAGCAGTTCTTC. Protein: CARSLVVATTYNEQFF.

This clonotype was observed at least ten times. The J gene is TRBJ2-2, the V gene TRBV4-3; TRBD1 matches at 9 bases. The length of the CDR3 is 14 residues. CDR1 is LGHNA and CDR2 is YSLEER in the germline V gene. The V gene end was trimmed by 4 bases and the J gene end by 6 bases; junction bases not matched to a gene: 3. The CDR3 nucleotides are TGCGCCAGCAGCCCCGGGACAGGGCCCGGGGAGCTGTTTTTT. It codes for CASSPGTGPGELFF.

In its sample, this clonotype was seen many times. The V call is TRBV27, the J call TRBJ2-7, with a tentative D call TRBD2 (6 bases). The CDR3 is made up of 15 amino acids. With 3 bases removed from V and 2 bases from J, the gap between germline ends came to 14 bases. CDR1 is MNHEY, CDR2 SMNVEV, per germline (reference sequence). The chain's CDR3 is CASSFSGLQTYEQYF. CDR3 nucleotides: TGTGCCAGCAGTTTCTCGGGACTGCAGACCTACGAGCAGTACTTC.

This clonotype was picked up many times. The chain is built from TRBV27 and TRBJ2-7; no reliable D call. The ends were cut back, 9 bases at V and 2 bases at J, with 14 bases in the middle. Germline V gives CDR1 MNHEY, CDR2 SMNVEV (reference sequence). This CDR3 comprises 13 residues. Here the CDR3 reads CASLSMGPYEQYF. CDR3 nucleotides: TGTGCCAGTTTATCTATGGGCCCCTACGAGCAGTACTTC.

This clonotype was recorded many times. This chain connects TRBV12-5 to TRBJ2-5; 9 bases align to TRBD2. CDR3 length: 17 residues. Germline values: CDR1 LGHNT, CDR2 FRNRAP. V gave up 4 bases and J gave up 5 bases; unmatched junction bases: 14. Here the CDR3 reads CASGSGTSIIGNETQYF. CDR3 coding DNA: TGTGCTAGTGGTTCCGGGACTAGCATAATAGGGAATGAGACCCAGTACTTC.

This chain joins TRBV7-9 and TRBJ1-1; D not certain. The CDR3 is 12 amino acids. In germline, CDR1 is SEHNR, CDR2 FQNEAQ (reference sequence). V was shortened by 5 bases and J by 4 bases, with 8 bases between the two germline ends. CDR3 in DNA: TGTGCCAGCAGCCCCCCCGGCACTGAAGCTTTCTTT. This gives the protein CASSPPGTEAFF.

This clonotype was observed many times. The chain recombines TRBV7-9 with TRBJ1-1; D gene unclear. Germline values: CDR1 SEHNR, CDR2 FQNEAQ (reference sequence). The ends were cut back, 5 bases at V and 3 bases at J, with 19 bases in the middle. The CDR3 runs 16 residues. The CDR3 region is CASSPGRGFADTEAFF. As DNA, the CDR3 is TGTGCCAGCAGCCCCGGGCGGGGATTCGCGGACACTGAAGCTTTCTTT.